This T cell receptor beta chain was identified in a study of long-term antiretroviral therapy in people with HIV. Worth noting for this clone: What it binds is not known.

The assay used was immunoSEQ (version v3.0), run at survey level. For each individual sample, sequencing targeted roughly 35,000-55,000 T-cell genomes. Profiled with immunoSEQ multiplex PCR; TCRdb holds only in-frame clones, not every one. The sample yields tens of thousands of clones, around 94% seen once. Between the trimmed V and J ends, which lost 0 bases and 0 bases, there was a span of 10 bases. The germline V gene encodes CDR1 LNHNV and CDR2 YYDKDF (reference sequence). CDR3 length: 16 amino acids. Study-level findings and limits: Despite increasing after ART, diversity remained lower than that of transplant donor controls.

The chain recombines TRBV15 with TRBJ2-3; no clear D. The receptor's source is a woman aged 45-60 years with HIV. The material sequenced was unsorted PBMCs, taken 4.1 years after starting antiretroviral therapy. CDR3 coding DNA: TGTGCCACCAGCAGAGATCCGGCACCAAGCACAGATACGCAGTATTTT. Amino acid sequence: CATSRDPAPSTDTQYF.